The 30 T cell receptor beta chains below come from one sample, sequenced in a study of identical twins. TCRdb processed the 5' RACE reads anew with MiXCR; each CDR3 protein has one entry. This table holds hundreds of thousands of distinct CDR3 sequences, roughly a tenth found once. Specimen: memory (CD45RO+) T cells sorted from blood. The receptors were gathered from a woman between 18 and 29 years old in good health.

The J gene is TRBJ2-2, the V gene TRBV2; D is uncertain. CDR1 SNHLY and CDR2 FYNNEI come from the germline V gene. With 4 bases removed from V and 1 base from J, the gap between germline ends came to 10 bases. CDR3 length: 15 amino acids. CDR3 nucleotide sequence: TGTGCCAGCAGTGGGGATCGGCGGAACACCGGGGAGCTGTTTTTT. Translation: CASSGDRRNTGELFF.

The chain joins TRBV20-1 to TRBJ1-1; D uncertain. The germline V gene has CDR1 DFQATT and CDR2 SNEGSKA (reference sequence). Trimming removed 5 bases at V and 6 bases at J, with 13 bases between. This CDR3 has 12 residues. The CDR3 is CSALVGNAEAFF. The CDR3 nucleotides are TGCAGTGCTTTAGTGGGTAACGCTGAAGCTTTCTTT.

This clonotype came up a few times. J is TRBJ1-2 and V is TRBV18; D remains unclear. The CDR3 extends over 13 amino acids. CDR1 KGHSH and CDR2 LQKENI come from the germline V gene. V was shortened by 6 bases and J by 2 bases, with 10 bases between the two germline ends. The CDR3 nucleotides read TGTGCCAGCTCGGGAGGACTCAACTATGGCTACACCTTC. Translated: CASSGGLNYGYTF.

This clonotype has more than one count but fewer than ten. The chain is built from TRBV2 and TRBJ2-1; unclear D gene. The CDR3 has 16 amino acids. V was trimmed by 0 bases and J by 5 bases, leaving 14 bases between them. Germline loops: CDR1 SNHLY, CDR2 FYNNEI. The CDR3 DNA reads TGTGCCAGCAGTGAAGCGCTTCCGGCGGACCACAATGAGCAGTTCTTC. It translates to CASSEALPADHNEQFF. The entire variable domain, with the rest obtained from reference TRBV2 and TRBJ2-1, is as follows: EPEVTQTPSHQVTQMGQEVILRCVPISNHLYFYWYRQILGQKVEFLVSFYNNEISEKSEIFDDQFSVERPDGSNFTLKIRSTKLEDSAMYFCASSEALPADHNEQFFGPGTRLTVL.

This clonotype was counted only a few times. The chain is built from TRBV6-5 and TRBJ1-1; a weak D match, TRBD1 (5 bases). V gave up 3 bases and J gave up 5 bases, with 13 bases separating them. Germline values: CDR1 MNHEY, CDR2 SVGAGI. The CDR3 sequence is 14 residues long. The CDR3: CASSYSTRVTEAFF. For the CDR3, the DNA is TGTGCCAGCAGTTATTCCACCAGGGTTACTGAAGCTTTCTTT.

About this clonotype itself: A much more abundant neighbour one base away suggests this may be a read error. The CDR3: CAPSDSFNNEQFF. Here the CDR3 DNA reads TGTGCCCCCAGTGATTCTTTCAACAATGAGCAGTTCTTC. This chain links TRBV24-1 with TRBJ2-1, with D uncertain. Germline CDR1 reads KGHDR; CDR2 reads SFDVKD. This CDR3 region has 13 residues.

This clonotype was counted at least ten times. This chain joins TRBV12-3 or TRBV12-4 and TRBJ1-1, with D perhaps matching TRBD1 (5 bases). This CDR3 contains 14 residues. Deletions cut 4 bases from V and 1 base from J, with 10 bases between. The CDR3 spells CASSYGGKNTEAFF. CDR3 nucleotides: TGTGCCAGCAGTTACGGGGGAAAGAACACTGAAGCTTTCTTT.

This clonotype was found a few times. The CDR3 region has the DNA TGTGCCAGCAGCTTTACTAGCGGGAGCTACGAGCAGTACTTC. As protein: CASSFTSGSYEQYF. The chain has TRBV7-2 and TRBJ2-7, with 11 nucleotides matching TRBD2. Germline lookup yields CDR1 SGHTA and CDR2 FQGNSA. V shed 3 bases, J shed 3 bases, and the junction held 1 base outside the gene matches. The CDR3 sequence is 14 residues long.

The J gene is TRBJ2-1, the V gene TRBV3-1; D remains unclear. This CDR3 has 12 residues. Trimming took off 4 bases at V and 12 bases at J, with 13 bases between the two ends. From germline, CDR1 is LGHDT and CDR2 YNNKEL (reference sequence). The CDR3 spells CASSLGEVGQFF. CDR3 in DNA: TGTGCCAGCAGCCTGGGCGAGGTCGGGCAGTTCTTC.

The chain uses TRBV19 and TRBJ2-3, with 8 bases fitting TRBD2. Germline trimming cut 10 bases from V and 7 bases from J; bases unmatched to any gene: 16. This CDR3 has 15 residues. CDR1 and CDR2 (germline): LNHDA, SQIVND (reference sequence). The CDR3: CATKSGSGDWNTQYF. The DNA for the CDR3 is TGTGCCACCAAAAGCGGGAGCGGGGATTGGAATACGCAGTATTTT.

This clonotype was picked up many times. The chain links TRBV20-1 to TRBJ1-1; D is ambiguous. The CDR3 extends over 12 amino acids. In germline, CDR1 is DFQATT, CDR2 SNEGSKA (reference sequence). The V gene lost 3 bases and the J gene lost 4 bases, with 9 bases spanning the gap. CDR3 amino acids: CSASVVGTEAFF. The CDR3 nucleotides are TGCAGTGCTAGCGTAGTGGGCACTGAAGCTTTCTTT.

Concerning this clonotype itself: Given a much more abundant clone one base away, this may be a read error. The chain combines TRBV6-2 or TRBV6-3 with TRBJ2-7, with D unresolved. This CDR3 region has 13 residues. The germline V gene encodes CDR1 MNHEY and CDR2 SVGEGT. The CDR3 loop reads CANSPPVSYEQYF. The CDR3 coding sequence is TGTGCCAACAGTCCCCCGGTTTCCTACGAGCAGTACTTC.

The CDR3 is CASSELNYGYTF. The CDR3 nucleotides read TGTGCCAGCAGTGAACTTAACTATGGCTACACCTTC. The chain recombines TRBV6-1 with TRBJ1-2; D is ambiguous. The ends were cut back, 2 bases at V and 1 base at J, with 2 bases in the middle. The germline V gene encodes CDR1 MNHNS and CDR2 SASEGT. The CDR3 contains 12 residues.

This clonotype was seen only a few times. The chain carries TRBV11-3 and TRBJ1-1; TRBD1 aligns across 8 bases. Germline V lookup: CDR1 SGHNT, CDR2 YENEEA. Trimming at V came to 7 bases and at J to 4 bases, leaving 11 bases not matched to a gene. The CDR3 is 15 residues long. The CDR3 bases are TGTGCCAGCAAAATAAACGCAGGGGGCGGCACTGAAGCTTTCTTT. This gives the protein CASKINAGGGTEAFF. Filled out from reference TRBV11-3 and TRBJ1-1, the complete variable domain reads EAGVVQSPRYKIIEKKQPVAFWCNPISGHNTLYWYLQNLGQGPELLIRYENEEAVDDSQLPKDRFSAERLKGVDSTLKIQPAELGDSAVYLCASKINAGGGTEAFFGQGTRLTVV.

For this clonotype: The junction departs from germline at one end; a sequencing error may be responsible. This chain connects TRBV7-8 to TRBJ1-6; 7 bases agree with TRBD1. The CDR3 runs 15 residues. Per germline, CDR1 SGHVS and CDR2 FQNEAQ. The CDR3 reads CACSLRQGGDSPLHF. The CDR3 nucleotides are TGTGCCTGCAGCTTAAGGCAGGGGGGTGATTCACCCCTCCACTTT.

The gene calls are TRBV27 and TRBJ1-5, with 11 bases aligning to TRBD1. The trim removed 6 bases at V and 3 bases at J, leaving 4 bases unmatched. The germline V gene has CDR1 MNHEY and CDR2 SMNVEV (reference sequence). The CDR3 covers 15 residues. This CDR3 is CASRPGQGDNQPQHF. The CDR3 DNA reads TGTGCCAGCAGACCGGGACAGGGGGACAATCAGCCCCAGCATTTT.

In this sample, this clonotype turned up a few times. In DNA form, the CDR3 reads TGTGCCAGCAGCGTGAGACAGGGGCAGGGGGAAAAACTGTTTTTT. Its protein product is CASSVRQGQGEKLFF. J is TRBJ1-4 and V is TRBV7-9, with 8 bases matching TRBD1. The ends lost 5 bases at V and 8 bases at J; junction bases unmatched: 10. There are 15 residues in the CDR3. In germline, CDR1 is SEHNR, CDR2 FQNEAQ (reference sequence).

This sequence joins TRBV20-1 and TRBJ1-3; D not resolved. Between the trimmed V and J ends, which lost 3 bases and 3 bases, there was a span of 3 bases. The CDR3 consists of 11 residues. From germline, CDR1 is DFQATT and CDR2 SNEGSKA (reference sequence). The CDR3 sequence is CSASHGNTIYF. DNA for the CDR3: TGCAGTGCTAGTCATGGAAACACCATATATTTT.

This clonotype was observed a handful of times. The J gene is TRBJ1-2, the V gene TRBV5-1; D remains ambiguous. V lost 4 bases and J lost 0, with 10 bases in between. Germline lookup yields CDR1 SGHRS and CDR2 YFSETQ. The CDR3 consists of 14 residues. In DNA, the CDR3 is TGCGCCAGCAGCGAGGCACCAACTAACTATGGCTACACCTTC. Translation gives CASSEAPTNYGYTF.

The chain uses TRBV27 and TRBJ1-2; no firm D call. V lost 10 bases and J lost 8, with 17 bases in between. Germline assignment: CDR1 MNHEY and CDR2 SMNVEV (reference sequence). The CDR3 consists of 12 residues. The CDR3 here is CATLKGRGGYTF. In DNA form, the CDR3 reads TGTGCCACCTTGAAAGGACGTGGGGGCTACACCTTC.

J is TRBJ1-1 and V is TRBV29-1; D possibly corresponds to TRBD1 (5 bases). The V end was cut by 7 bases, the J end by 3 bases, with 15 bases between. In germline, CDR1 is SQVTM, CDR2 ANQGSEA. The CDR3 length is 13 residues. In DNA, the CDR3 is TGCAGCGCATACTCGGGGGGGTACACTGAAGCTTTCTTT. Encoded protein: CSAYSGGYTEAFF.

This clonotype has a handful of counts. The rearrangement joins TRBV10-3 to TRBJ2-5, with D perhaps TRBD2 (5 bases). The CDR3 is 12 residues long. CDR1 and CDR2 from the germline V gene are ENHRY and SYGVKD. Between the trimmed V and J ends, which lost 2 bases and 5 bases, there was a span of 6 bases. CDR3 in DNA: TGTGCCATCAGTGAGGGGGAGGAGACCCAGTACTTC. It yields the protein CAISEGEETQYF.

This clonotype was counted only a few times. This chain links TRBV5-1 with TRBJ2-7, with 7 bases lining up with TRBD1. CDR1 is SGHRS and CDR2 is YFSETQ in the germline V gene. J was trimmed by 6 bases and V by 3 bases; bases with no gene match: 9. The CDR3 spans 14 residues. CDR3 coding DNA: TGCGCCAGCAGCTCAACCCTTACAGGGGTCGAGCAGTACTTC. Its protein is CASSSTLTGVEQYF.

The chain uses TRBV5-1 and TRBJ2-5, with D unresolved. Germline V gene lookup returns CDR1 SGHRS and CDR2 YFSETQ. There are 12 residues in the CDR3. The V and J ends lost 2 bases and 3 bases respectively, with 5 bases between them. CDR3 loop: CASSFQKETQYF. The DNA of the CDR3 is TGCGCCAGCAGCTTTCAAAAAGAGACCCAGTACTTC.

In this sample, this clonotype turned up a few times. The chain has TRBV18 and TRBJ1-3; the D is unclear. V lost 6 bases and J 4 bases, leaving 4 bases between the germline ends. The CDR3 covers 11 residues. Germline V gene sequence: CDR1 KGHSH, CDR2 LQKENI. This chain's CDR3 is CASSGGNTIYF. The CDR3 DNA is TGTGCCAGCTCGGGAGGAAACACCATATATTTT.

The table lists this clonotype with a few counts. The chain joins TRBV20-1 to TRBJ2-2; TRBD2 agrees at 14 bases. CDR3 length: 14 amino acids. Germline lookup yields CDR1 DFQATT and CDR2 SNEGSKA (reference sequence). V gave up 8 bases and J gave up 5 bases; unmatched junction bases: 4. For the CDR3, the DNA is TGCAGTACCGGACTAGCGGGAGGAACCGGGGAGCTGTTTTTT. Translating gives CSTGLAGGTGELFF.

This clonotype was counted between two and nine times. The CDR3 sequence: CASSLGWSGEDEQFF. Written as DNA, the CDR3 is TGTGCCAGCAGCTTGGGCTGGTCGGGAGAGGATGAGCAGTTCTTC. The chain joins TRBV5-6 to TRBJ2-1; weak D call: TRBD2 (6 bases). The ends were cut back, 0 bases at V and 8 bases at J, with 15 bases in the middle. This CDR3 spans 15 amino acids. Germline V gene sequence: CDR1 SGHDT, CDR2 YYEEEE.

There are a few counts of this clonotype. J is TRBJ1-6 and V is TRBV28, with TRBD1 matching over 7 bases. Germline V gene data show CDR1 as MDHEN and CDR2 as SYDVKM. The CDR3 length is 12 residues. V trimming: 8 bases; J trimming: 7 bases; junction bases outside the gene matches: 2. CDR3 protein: CASRDRNSPLHF. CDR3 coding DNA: TGTGCCAGCCGGGACAGAAATTCACCCCTCCACTTT.

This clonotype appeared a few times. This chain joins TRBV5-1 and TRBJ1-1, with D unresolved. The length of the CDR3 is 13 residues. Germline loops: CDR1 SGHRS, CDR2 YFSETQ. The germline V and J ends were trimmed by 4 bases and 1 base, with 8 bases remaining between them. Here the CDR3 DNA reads TGCGCCAGCAGCGGCCGGGCGAACACTGAAGCTTTCTTT. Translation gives CASSGRANTEAFF.

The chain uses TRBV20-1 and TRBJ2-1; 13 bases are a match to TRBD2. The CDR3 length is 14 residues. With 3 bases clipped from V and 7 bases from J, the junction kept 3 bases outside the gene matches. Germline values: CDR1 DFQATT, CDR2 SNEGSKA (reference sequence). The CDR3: CSASGTSGVNEQFF. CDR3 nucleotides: TGCAGTGCTAGCGGGACTAGCGGGGTGAATGAGCAGTTCTTC.